The 14 T cell receptor beta chains presented below share a single source sample, sequenced in a study of T cells in localized non-small cell lung cancer. TCRdb's copy holds only in-frame clones and misses some; the assay was immunoSEQ multiplex PCR. The data show 35,000 to 50,000 clones, around nine tenths seen once. The source was PBMCs, collected before any cancer treatment. The receptor set was obtained from a woman aged 40 to 75 with stage II lung adenocarcinoma.

The chain joins TRBV19 to TRBJ1-2, with D perhaps TRBD1 (5 bases). Germline-derived CDR1 and CDR2 are LNHDA and SQIVND (reference sequence). Trimming removed 1 base at V and 4 bases at J, with 16 bases between. The length of the CDR3 is 16 residues. The DNA for the CDR3 is TGTGCCAGTAGTATAGCTTTCAGGGATCGGGGCTATGGCTACACCTTC. It yields the protein CASSIAFRDRGYGYTF.

The chain is built from TRBV13 and TRBJ2-5; D is possibly TRBD2 (6 bases). V gave up 5 bases and J gave up 5 bases, with 18 bases separating them. The CDR3 is 15 amino acids. Germline V gene sequence: CDR1 PRHDT, CDR2 FYEKMQ (reference sequence). CDR3 in DNA: TGTGCCAGCAGCGGGACCGGAGGGGCGGGGGAGACCCAGTACTTC. Protein: CASSGTGGAGETQYF.

The rearrangement links TRBV2 to TRBJ1-1; no clear D. The CDR3 loop spans 14 amino acids. V was clipped by 4 bases and J by 4 bases, with 13 bases between them. Germline values: CDR1 SNHLY, CDR2 FYNNEI. CDR3 nucleotides: TGTGCCAGCAGTGGAGTCTCAAGGAGCACTGAAGCTTTCTTT. Amino acids: CASSGVSRSTEAFF.

The chain has TRBV18 and TRBJ2-7; the match to TRBD1 covers 8 bases. Trimming took 6 bases from V and 5 from J; bases not matched to a gene: 3. The CDR3 totals 12 residues. Looked up from germline, CDR1 is KGHSH and CDR2 is LQKENI. CDR3 protein: CASSPTGDEQYF. CDR3 in DNA: TGTGCCAGCTCGCCGACAGGGGACGAGCAGTACTTC.

The chain links TRBV28 to TRBJ1-1; 7 bases map to TRBD1. There are 13 residues in the CDR3. Unmatched junction bases numbered 10, after V lost 7 bases and J lost 8 bases. Germline V gene data show CDR1 as MDHEN and CDR2 as SYDVKM. CDR3 nucleotides: TGTGCCAGCATTCTTAGGGGGCCCGGGGAAGCTTTCTTT. Its translation: CASILRGPGEAFF. Drawing the rest from reference TRBV28 and TRBJ1-1, the complete variable domain is DVKVTQSSRYLVKRTGEKVFLECVQDMDHENMFWYRQDPGLGLRLIYFSYDVKMKEKGDIPEGYSVSREKKERFSLILESASTNQTSMYLCASILRGPGEAFFGQGTRLTVV.

This chain uses TRBV9 with TRBJ1-2; D may be TRBD1 (5 bases). V lost 4 bases and J lost 3, with 16 bases in between. The length of the CDR3 is 15 residues. Germline assignment: CDR1 SGDLS and CDR2 YYNGEE. The CDR3 spells CASSPPSGGDYGYTF. The CDR3, as DNA: TGTGCCAGCAGCCCTCCCTCTGGGGGGGACTATGGCTACACCTTC.

The chain has TRBV2 and TRBJ1-2; D gene uncertain. The ends were cut back, 1 base at V and 6 bases at J, with 15 bases in the middle. There are 15 residues in the CDR3. Germline-derived CDR1 and CDR2 are SNHLY and FYNNEI. CDR3 sequence (DNA): TGTGCCAGCAGTGAAGGACGGACCAACCCTCATGGCTACACCTTC. It encodes CASSEGRTNPHGYTF.

The chain carries TRBV28 and TRBJ1-2; perhaps TRBD1 as D (5 bases). The CDR3 covers 14 residues. Trimming took off 6 bases at V and 5 bases at J, with 16 bases between the two ends. Germline V lookup: CDR1 MDHEN, CDR2 SYDVKM. CDR3 DNA: TGTGCCAGCAGGTTGGCAGGGTTCTTTTATGGCTACACCTTC. The encoded protein is CASRLAGFFYGYTF.

V is TRBV7-9 and J is TRBJ1-2, with D perhaps TRBD1 (5 bases). Germline lookup yields CDR1 SEHNR and CDR2 FQNEAQ (reference sequence). The CDR3 is 16 residues long. Trimming removed 4 bases from V and 5 bases from J, with 20 bases in between. Written as DNA, the CDR3 is TGTGCCAGCAGCTCCACAGGCCCCTTAGTGTCATATGGCTACACCTTC. It specifies CASSSTGPLVSYGYTF.

This chain uses TRBV2 with TRBJ1-5; unclear D gene. The germline gives CDR1 SNHLY, CDR2 FYNNEI. With 3 bases removed from V and 5 bases from J, the gap between germline ends came to 11 bases. This CDR3 has 14 residues. The CDR3 DNA follows: TGTGCCAGCAGTGAGGCCGTCCCTCATCAGCCCCAGCATTTT. It encodes CASSEAVPHQPQHF. Using reference TRBV2 and TRBJ1-5 for the parts outside the CDR3, the full variable domain is EPEVTQTPSHQVTQMGQEVILRCVPISNHLYFYWYRQILGQKVEFLVSFYNNEISEKSEIFDDQFSVERPDGSNFTLKIRSTKLEDSAMYFCASSEAVPHQPQHFGDGTRLSIL.

The V call is TRBV6-6, the J call TRBJ1-5; 9 nucleotides align to TRBD1. This CDR3 is 16 amino acids long. V trimming: 5 bases; J trimming: 6 bases; junction bases outside the gene matches: 11. The germline V gene encodes CDR1 MNHNY and CDR2 SVGAGI (reference sequence). The CDR3 DNA reads as TGTGCCAGCAGTCACCCGACAGGGGGAAGGGGTCAGCCCCAGCATTTT. It specifies CASSHPTGGRGQPQHF.

The chain is built from TRBV27 and TRBJ2-3, with D possibly being TRBD1 (6 bases). The CDR3 loop spans 14 amino acids. V was shortened by 5 bases and J by 3 bases, with 12 bases between the two germline ends. Germline-derived CDR1 and CDR2 are MNHEY and SMNVEV (reference sequence). The CDR3 DNA reads TGTGCCAGCAGTCCCGACAGGTGGACAGATACGCAGTATTTT. Its translation is CASSPDRWTDTQYF.

This chain joins TRBV6-5 and TRBJ2-3; 10 nucleotides agree with TRBD2. Germline values: CDR1 MNHEY, CDR2 SVGAGI. The CDR3 is made up of 14 amino acids. With V trimmed by 6 bases and J by 2 bases, 2 bases remained unmatched. The CDR3 is CASRGTSATDTQYF. CDR3 nucleotides: TGTGCCAGCAGAGGGACTAGCGCCACAGATACGCAGTATTTT.

The chain links TRBV6-5 to TRBJ1-3, with D hard to call. The CDR3 has 14 amino acids. The ends were cut back, 6 bases at V and 0 bases at J, with 9 bases in the middle. Germline V gene lookup returns CDR1 MNHEY and CDR2 SVGAGI. This chain's CDR3 is CASSLGISGNTIYF. As DNA, the CDR3 is TGTGCCAGCAGCCTAGGTATCTCTGGAAACACCATATATTTT.